A single sample is the source of the 3 T cell receptor beta chains below, sequenced in a study of cytomegalovirus exposure and HLA in healthy donors. The study ran its PCR with 60 Vbeta and 13 Jbeta primers. Some clones are missing from TCRdb's copy, which holds only in-frame ones; the method was immunoSEQ multiplex PCR. The sample shows 150,000 to 200,000 clones, over 70% of them seen only once. Input material: PBMCs. The receptors here all came from a woman aged 18-30 years in good health and CMV-seronegative.

There are a few counts of this clone. The chain joins TRBV7-9 to TRBJ2-7, with TRBD1 matching 7 bases. CDR3 size: 13 residues. Germline V gene sequence: CDR1 SEHNR, CDR2 FQNEAQ (reference sequence). With V trimmed by 6 bases and J by 5 bases, 7 bases remained unmatched. This CDR3 is CASSPTGHHEQYF. The CDR3 DNA is TGTGCCAGCAGTCCGACAGGGCACCACGAGCAGTACTTC. The full variable domain, completed using reference TRBV7-9 and TRBJ2-7, is DTGVSQNPRHKITKRGQNVTFRCDPISEHNRLYWYRQTLGQGPEFLTYFQNEAQLEKSRLLSDRFSAERPKGSFSTLEIQRTEQGDSAMYLCASSPTGHHEQYFGPGTRLTVT.

The V and J genes are TRBV5-4 and TRBJ2-7; the match to TRBD2 covers 7 bases. Losses at the gene ends were 7 bases for V and 2 bases for J; bases not matched to a gene: 9. Germline assignment: CDR1 SGHNT and CDR2 YYREEE (reference sequence). The CDR3 is made up of 14 amino acids. Written as DNA, the CDR3 is TGTGCCAGCCGCATGGGGGGGGAAACCTACGAGCAGTACTTC. Its protein product is CASRMGGETYEQYF.

This chain joins TRBV25-1 and TRBJ1-1; D gene unclear. V shed 3 bases and J shed 3 bases, with 8 bases lying between them. Germline CDR1 MGHDK, CDR2 SYGVNS. This CDR3 comprises 13 residues. The CDR3 sequence: CASSDGYYTEAFF. CDR3 in DNA: TGTGCCAGCAGTGACGGTTACTACACTGAAGCTTTCTTT.